What follows are 30 T cell receptor beta chains derived from one specimen sequenced in a study of control samples from healthy donors and cancer patients. Assay used: immunoSEQ multiplex PCR; TCRdb lists only in-frame clones, some missing. The sample has roughly 80,000 clones, roughly 86% seen once. Sequenced material: blood. These receptors were obtained from a man aged 45-65 years in good health.

The J gene is TRBJ1-4, the V gene TRBV5-1; tentatively, D is TRBD1 (6 bases). V lost 2 bases to trimming and J lost 6 bases, with 14 bases between them. This CDR3 is built from 15 residues. CDR1 is SGHRS, CDR2 YFSETQ, per germline. The CDR3 spells CASSFQGRTHEKLFF. The DNA for the CDR3 is TGCGCCAGCAGCTTCCAGGGGCGTACCCATGAAAAACTGTTTTTT.

The chain employs TRBV27 and TRBJ1-2, with a possible D match to TRBD1 (5 bases). This CDR3 spans 14 amino acids. Germline V CDR1 and CDR2: MNHEY, SMNVEV (reference sequence). With 5 bases removed from V and 7 bases from J, the gap between germline ends came to 17 bases. The CDR3 region is CASSANRLGRGYTF. The DNA of the CDR3 is TGTGCCAGCAGTGCAAACAGGTTAGGTCGTGGCTACACCTTC.

The chain links TRBV7-2 to TRBJ2-1, with D unclear. V lost 5 bases and J lost 10, with 9 bases in between. The germline CDR1 and CDR2 sequences are SGHTA and FQGNSA. This CDR3 contains 11 residues. The CDR3 loop is CASSPQREQFF. The CDR3 DNA reads as TGTGCCAGCAGCCCACAAAGAGAGCAGTTCTTC.

This rearrangement joins TRBV11-2 to TRBJ1-3; D is uncertain. CDR1 is SGHAT, CDR2 FQNNGV, per germline. The CDR3 totals 14 residues. Trimming shortened V by 4 bases and J by 0 bases, and 7 bases separated the two germline ends. The CDR3 protein is CASSSISSGNTIYF. For the CDR3, the DNA is TGTGCCAGCAGCTCAATAAGCTCTGGAAACACCATATATTTT. The whole variable domain, remainder taken from reference TRBV11-2 and TRBJ1-3, is EAGVAQSPRYKIIEKRQSVAFWCNPISGHATLYWYQQILGQGPKLLIQFQNNGVVDDSQLPKDRFSAERLKGVDSTLKIQPAKLEDSAVYLCASSSISSGNTIYFGEGSWLTVV.

The J gene is TRBJ1-6, the V gene TRBV29-1; 8 bases agree with TRBD1. Germline-derived CDR1 and CDR2 are SQVTM and ANQGSEA. J lost 7 bases, V lost 6 bases, and 5 bases had no gene match. The CDR3 extends over 13 amino acids. CDR3 sequence: CSVGQGGNSPLHF. CDR3 coding DNA: TGCAGCGTCGGACAGGGAGGGAATTCACCCCTCCACTTT. Supplemented by reference TRBV29-1 and TRBJ1-6, the full variable domain reads SAVISQKPSRDICQRGTSLTIQCQVDSQVTMMFWYRQQPGQSLTLIATANQGSEATYESGFVIDKFPISRPNLTFSTLTVSNMSPEDSSIYLCSVGQGGNSPLHFGNGTRLTVT.

In its sample, this clone was seen once. The V call is TRBV7-6, the J call TRBJ2-1; 11 bases are a match to TRBD2. Germline loops: CDR1 SGHVS, CDR2 FNYEAQ. The CDR3 has 13 residues. The V and J ends lost 5 bases and 6 bases, in that order; junction bases with no gene match: 0. CDR3 in amino acids: CASSGLAGNEQFF. The DNA for the CDR3 is TGTGCCAGCAGCGGACTAGCGGGCAATGAGCAGTTCTTC.

The chain uses TRBV10-2 and TRBJ2-1; 9 bases are shared with TRBD2. The V gene's germline CDR1 is WSHSY and CDR2 SAAADI. Germline trimming cut 7 bases from V and 9 bases from J; bases unmatched to any gene: 13. This CDR3 has 15 amino acids. The CDR3 is CASIAGRGGIGEQFF. CDR3 bases: TGCGCCAGCATCGCTGGGCGGGGGGGGATCGGTGAGCAGTTCTTC.

The V gene is TRBV5-4, the J gene TRBJ1-1; 7 bases fit TRBD1. The CDR3 contains 14 residues. J was trimmed by 1 base and V by 5 bases; bases with no gene match: 5. Germline CDR1 and CDR2: SGHNT and YYREEE (reference sequence). The DNA of the CDR3 is TGTGCCAGCAGGCTTCGGACAGGGAACACTGAAGCTTTCTTT. Translation gives CASRLRTGNTEAFF.

The chain recombines TRBV11-3 with TRBJ2-2; D is uncertain. CDR1 is SGHNT, CDR2 YENEEA, per germline. V was trimmed by 1 base and J by 0 bases, leaving 6 bases between them. CDR3 size: 15 residues. The DNA for the CDR3 is TGTGCCAGCAGCTTAGGGGCAGCGAACACCGGGGAGCTGTTTTTT. Its translation is CASSLGAANTGELFF.

The rearrangement links TRBV7-8 to TRBJ2-2; 9 bases are shared with TRBD2. Trimming removed 7 bases from V and 5 bases from J; junction bases left unmatched: 11. There are 16 residues in the CDR3. The germline CDR1 and CDR2 sequences are SGHVS and FQNEAQ. As DNA, the CDR3 is TGTGCCAGCACCAGCGGGCGGGGGGGCCTTACCGGGGAGCTGTTTTTT. Protein product: CASTSGRGGLTGELFF.

V and J are TRBV7-8 and TRBJ1-1; D is uncertain. The V gene's germline CDR1 is SGHVS and CDR2 FQNEAQ. The germline V and J ends were trimmed by 4 bases and 4 bases, with 16 bases remaining between them. The CDR3 contains 15 residues. The CDR3 DNA reads as TGTGCCAGCAGCTCCCAGGCGGTAGGAGGCACTGAAGCTTTCTTT. Translated: CASSSQAVGGTEAFF.

The chain joins TRBV19 to TRBJ1-5; 8 bases line up with TRBD1. The ends lost 5 bases at V and 1 base at J; junction bases unmatched: 4. The CDR3 consists of 15 residues. Looked up from germline, CDR1 is LNHDA and CDR2 is SQIVND (reference sequence). The CDR3 region has the DNA TGTGCCAGTAGTTCAGGGGGCTGGAGCAATCAGCCCCAGCATTTT. As protein: CASSSGGWSNQPQHF.

The chain carries TRBV28 and TRBJ1-5; a weak D match, TRBD1 (6 bases). The CDR3 sequence is 15 residues long. V lost 6 bases and J lost 5, with 17 bases in between. The germline V gene has CDR1 MDHEN and CDR2 SYDVKM. The CDR3: CASSFRTATDQPQHF. Written as DNA, the CDR3 is TGTGCCAGCAGCTTCCGGACAGCCACAGATCAGCCCCAGCATTTT.

This sequence joins TRBV5-4 and TRBJ2-7, with D perhaps matching TRBD1 (5 bases). Germline values: CDR1 SGHNT, CDR2 YYREEE (reference sequence). The V and J ends lost 0 bases and 2 bases respectively, with 9 bases between them. This CDR3 has 14 amino acids. This chain's CDR3 is CASSLDPGTYEQYF. CDR3 nucleotide sequence: TGTGCCAGCAGCTTGGATCCAGGGACCTACGAGCAGTACTTC.

V usage is TRBV3-1 (or the pseudogene TRBV3-2) and J usage is TRBJ2-7; TRBD1 matches 9 bases. Germline lookup yields CDR1 LGHDT and CDR2 YNNKEL (reference sequence). Trimming at V came to 4 bases and at J to 1 base, leaving 5 bases not matched to a gene. The CDR3 extends over 15 amino acids. The CDR3 here is CASSLGTGRSYEQYF. The CDR3 DNA reads TGTGCCAGCAGCCTCGGGACAGGGAGGTCCTACGAGCAGTACTTC.

V gene TRBV29-1 combines with J gene TRBJ2-7; D not resolved. The germline V gene encodes CDR1 SQVTM and CDR2 ANQGSEA. The CDR3 sequence is 11 residues long. V lost 0 bases to trimming and J lost 10 bases, with 10 bases between them. The CDR3 nucleotides are TGCAGCGTTGAAGATCGCTACGTTCAGTACTTC. Its protein product is CSVEDRYVQYF.

CDR3 in amino acids: CAISERTGGPTNYGYTF. The CDR3 DNA sequence: TGTGCCATCAGTGAGAGGACAGGGGGCCCAACTAACTATGGCTACACCTTC. The rearrangement uses TRBV10-3 and TRBJ1-2, with 11 bases lining up with TRBD1. Per the germline V gene, CDR1 is ENHRY and CDR2 is SYGVKD. The ends lost 2 bases at V and 0 bases at J; junction bases unmatched: 5. The CDR3 contains 17 residues.

The rearrangement joins TRBV6-5 to TRBJ1-1, with D unclear. Germline V gene data show CDR1 as MNHEY and CDR2 as SVGAGI. The CDR3 has 13 residues. V gave up 2 bases and J gave up 5 bases, with 9 bases separating them. The CDR3: CASSYVDGTEAFF. In nucleotides, the CDR3 is TGTGCCAGCAGTTACGTAGATGGGACTGAAGCTTTCTTT.

The chain carries TRBV29-1 and TRBJ1-1; D not resolved. Germline loops: CDR1 SQVTM, CDR2 ANQGSEA. This CDR3 contains 13 residues. The V end lost 2 bases, the J end lost 1 base, and 8 bases lay between the germline ends. The CDR3 sequence: CSVEWQPNTEAFF. The CDR3 region has the DNA TGCAGCGTTGAATGGCAGCCGAACACTGAAGCTTTCTTT.

V is TRBV27 and J is TRBJ1-6; D is possibly TRBD1 (6 bases). With 3 bases removed from V and 9 bases from J, the gap between germline ends came to 18 bases. Germline CDR1 and CDR2: MNHEY and SMNVEV (reference sequence). CDR3 length: 16 amino acids. The CDR3 DNA sequence: TGTGCCAGCAGTTTTCGAACAGGGTGGGGTGCTTCACCCCTCCACTTT. Protein product: CASSFRTGWGASPLHF.

The gene calls are TRBV18 and TRBJ1-2; D is undetermined. CDR3 size: 16 residues. The V gene's germline CDR1 is KGHSH and CDR2 LQKENI. V gave up 2 bases and J gave up 2 bases, with 15 bases separating them. CDR3 in DNA: TGTGCCAGCTCACCATCACTTACAGAGGCCAACTATGGCTACACCTTC. It translates to CASSPSLTEANYGYTF.

In this sample, this clone turned up a few times. The J gene is TRBJ1-1, the V gene TRBV19, with TRBD1 identical over 10 bases. With V trimmed by 5 bases and J by 5 bases, 2 bases remained unmatched. Germline V gene sequence: CDR1 LNHDA, CDR2 SQIVND (reference sequence). The CDR3 spans 13 residues. CDR3 nucleotide sequence: TGTGCCAGTAGTGGACAGGGGGGGACTGAAGCTTTCTTT. It is translated as CASSGQGGTEAFF. Filled out from reference TRBV19 and TRBJ1-1, the complete variable domain reads DGGITQSPKYLFRKEGQNVTLSCEQNLNHDAMYWYRQDPGQGLRLIYYSQIVNDFQKGDIAEGYSVSREKKESFPLTVTSAQKNPTAFYLCASSGQGGTEAFFGQGTRLTVV.

The V call is TRBV29-1, the J call TRBJ2-3; D unclear. Per the germline V gene, CDR1 is SQVTM and CDR2 is ANQGSEA. V was cut by 7 bases and J by 2 bases, with 10 bases left in between. The CDR3 is made up of 12 amino acids. The CDR3 DNA reads as TGCAGCGCCTGGACGGCCACAGATACGCAGTATTTT. The encoded protein is CSAWTATDTQYF.

Comments on this clone: One junction end does not reproduce the germline sequence, and a read error may be involved. The rearrangement joins TRBV29-1 to TRBJ2-4; D is unclear. The CDR3 runs 15 residues. Germline CDR1 reads SQVTM; CDR2 reads ANQGSEA. CDR3 DNA: TGCAGCGTCGAAGGACCCCAGAGGGCCAAAAACATTCAGTACTTC. Translated: CSVEGPQRAKNIQYF.

This chain joins TRBV7-6 and TRBJ2-5, with a weak D call TRBD1 (5 bases). Trimming pared 1 base from V and 5 bases from J, leaving 11 bases between. The CDR3 contains 14 residues. Germline CDR1 reads SGHVS; CDR2 reads FNYEAQ. The CDR3 sequence: CASSLVGPGETQYF. CDR3 nucleotide sequence: TGTGCCAGCAGCTTAGTGGGTCCAGGGGAGACCCAGTACTTC.

The chain carries TRBV7-3 and TRBJ2-4, with 8 bases lining up with TRBD1. This CDR3 is built from 13 residues. Germline loops: CDR1 SGHTA, CDR2 FQGTGA. The V and J ends lost 4 bases and 12 bases, in that order; junction bases with no gene match: 8. The CDR3 is CASSSSPQGAQYF. For the CDR3, the DNA is TGTGCCAGCAGCTCGTCCCCTCAGGGGGCTCAGTACTTC.

This rearrangement joins TRBV30 to TRBJ1-2; possible D gene TRBD1, 5 bases. Trimming stripped 5 bases from V and 3 bases from J, with 16 bases between. CDR1 is GTSNPN, CDR2 SVGIG, per germline (reference sequence). The CDR3 extends over 14 amino acids. This CDR3 is CAWEAAARDYGYTF. CDR3 DNA: TGTGCCTGGGAGGCGGCTGCCAGGGACTATGGCTACACCTTC.

The V and J genes are TRBV11-2 and TRBJ1-2; D is uncertain. The V end lost 5 bases, the J end lost 3 bases, and 7 bases lay between the germline ends. This CDR3 contains 12 residues. Germline V lookup: CDR1 SGHAT, CDR2 FQNNGV. This chain's CDR3 is CASSPDYYGYTF. In DNA form, the CDR3 reads TGTGCCAGCAGCCCCGACTACTATGGCTACACCTTC.

The chain employs TRBV6-4 and TRBJ2-1; D remains unclear. CDR1 is MRHNA, CDR2 SNTAGT, per germline. V was cut by 4 bases and J by 6 bases, with 16 bases left in between. The CDR3 length is 15 residues. CDR3 DNA: TGTGCCAGCAGTGTTGAACCTCAAAGACTCAATGAGCAGTTCTTC. It codes for CASSVEPQRLNEQFF.

Only a few counts were recorded for this clone. The chain couples TRBV27 to TRBJ1-5; D gene ambiguous. The CDR3 is 13 amino acids. Germline CDR1 MNHEY, CDR2 SMNVEV (reference sequence). V was shortened by 0 bases and J by 4 bases, with 4 bases between the two germline ends. CDR3 nucleotides: TGTGCCAGCAGTTTATCCAGAAATCAGCCCCAGCATTTT. The encoded protein is CASSLSRNQPQHF.